Below are 3 T cell receptor beta chains sequenced from a single sample in a study of cytomegalovirus exposure and HLA in healthy donors. Assay used: immunoSEQ multiplex PCR; TCRdb lists only in-frame clones, some missing. This sample has 150,000 to 200,000 clones, with roughly 82% found just once. Sequencing used PBMCs. The receptors shown here come from a woman between 18 and 29 years old in good health and CMV-seronegative.

In DNA form, the CDR3 reads TGTGCCAGCAGCTTAGGGCAGGGTCAAGAGACCCAGTACTTC. Encoded protein: CASSLGQGQETQYF. V gene TRBV11-1 combines with J gene TRBJ2-5, with D perhaps matching TRBD1 (5 bases). V was trimmed by 1 base and J by 2 bases, leaving 8 bases between them. Per germline, CDR1 SGHAT and CDR2 FQDESV (reference sequence). This CDR3 is 14 amino acids long.

V is TRBV15 and J is TRBJ2-5, with TRBD1 as a possible D gene (6 bases). The V end lost 0 bases, the J end lost 9 bases, and 17 bases lay between the germline ends. The CDR3 covers 15 residues. Germline values: CDR1 LNHNV, CDR2 YYDKDF (reference sequence). CDR3 coding DNA: TGTGCCACCAGCAGAGATCCGTCAGGGGAGCAGCCCCAGTACTTC. It codes for CATSRDPSGEQPQYF.

The chain is built from TRBV4-1 and TRBJ1-2; TRBD1 matches at 7 bases. This CDR3 comprises 17 residues. Germline trimming cut 0 bases from V and 0 bases from J; bases unmatched to any gene: 7. Germline V CDR1 and CDR2: MGHRA, YSYEKL. DNA for the CDR3: TGCGCCAGCAGCCAAGAATCCGGGACAGAGACTAACTATGGCTACACCTTC. Translating gives CASSQESGTETNYGYTF.